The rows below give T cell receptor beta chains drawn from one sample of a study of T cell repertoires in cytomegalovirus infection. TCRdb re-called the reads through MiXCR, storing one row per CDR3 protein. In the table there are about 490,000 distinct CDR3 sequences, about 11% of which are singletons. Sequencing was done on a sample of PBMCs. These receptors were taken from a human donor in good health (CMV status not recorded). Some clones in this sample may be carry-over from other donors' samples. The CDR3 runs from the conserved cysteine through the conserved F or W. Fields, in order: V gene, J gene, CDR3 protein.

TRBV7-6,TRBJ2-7,CASSRDRREQYF
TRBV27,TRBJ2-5,CASTGDLSETQYF
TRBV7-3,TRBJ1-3,CASSLKRPNSGNTIYF
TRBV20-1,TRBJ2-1,CSATGTPEQFF
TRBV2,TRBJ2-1,CASSGQGGNNEQFF
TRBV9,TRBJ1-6,CASSVDPEGASLHF
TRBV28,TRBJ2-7,CASSSPGTVNSYEQYF
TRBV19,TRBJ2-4,CASSMGQLILNIQYF
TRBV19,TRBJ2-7,CASSQGTANTYEQYF
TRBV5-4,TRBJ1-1,CASSPKTGNTEAFF
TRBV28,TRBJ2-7,CASSLLQPGQSTYEQYF
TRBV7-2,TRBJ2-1,CASSLAPVPVSYNEQFF
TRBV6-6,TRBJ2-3,CASSYSTAGAGDTQYF
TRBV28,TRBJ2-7,CASSGASGSSYEQYF
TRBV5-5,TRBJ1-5,CASSPTGGRGQPQHF
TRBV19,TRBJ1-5,CATDGGVYDQPQHF
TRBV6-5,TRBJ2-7,CASSQTTLWTGSYEQYF
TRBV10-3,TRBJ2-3,CAISESKVRVTDTQYF
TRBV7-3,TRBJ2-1,CASSFNNRGSFRGQKINEQFF
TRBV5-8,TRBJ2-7,CASSPLQGSSYEQYF
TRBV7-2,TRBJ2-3,CASSLRVRVNRDTQYF
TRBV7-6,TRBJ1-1,CASSFRMGGNTEAFF
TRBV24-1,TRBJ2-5,CATQDRAQETQYF
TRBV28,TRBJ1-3,CASTGNTIYF
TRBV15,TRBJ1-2,CATSRDGFYGYTF
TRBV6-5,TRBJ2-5,CASSQDRGGPETQYF
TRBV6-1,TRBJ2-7,CASSPTSGTYEQYF
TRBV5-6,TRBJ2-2,CASSLDKGLASTGELFF
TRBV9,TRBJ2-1,CASTTEELAGTGEQFF
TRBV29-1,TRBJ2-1,CSVEGVGGLTYNEQFF
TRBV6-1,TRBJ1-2,CASTTDRKYGYTF
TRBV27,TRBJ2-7,CASSLSSGTLSYEQYF
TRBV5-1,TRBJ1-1,CASSLARMAGEAFF
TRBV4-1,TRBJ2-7,CASSQEPGAYEQYF
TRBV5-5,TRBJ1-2,CASSPTGTESLGYTF
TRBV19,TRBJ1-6,CASTPAGGAYNSPLHF
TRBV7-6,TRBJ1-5,CASSPGLGGNQPQHF